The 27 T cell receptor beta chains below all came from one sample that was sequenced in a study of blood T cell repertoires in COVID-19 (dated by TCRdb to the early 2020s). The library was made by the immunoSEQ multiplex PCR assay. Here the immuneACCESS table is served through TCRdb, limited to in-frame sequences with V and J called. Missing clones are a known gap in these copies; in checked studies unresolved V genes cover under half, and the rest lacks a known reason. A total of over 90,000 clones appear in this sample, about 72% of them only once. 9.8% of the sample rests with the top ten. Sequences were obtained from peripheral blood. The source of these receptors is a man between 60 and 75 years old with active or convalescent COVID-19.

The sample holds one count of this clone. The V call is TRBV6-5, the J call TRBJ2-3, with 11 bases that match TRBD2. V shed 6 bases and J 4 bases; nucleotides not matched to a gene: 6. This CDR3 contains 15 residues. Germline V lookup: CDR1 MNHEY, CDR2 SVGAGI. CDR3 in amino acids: CASRPGTSGSDTQYF. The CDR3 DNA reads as TGTGCCAGCAGGCCCGGGACTAGCGGCTCAGATACGCAGTATTTT.

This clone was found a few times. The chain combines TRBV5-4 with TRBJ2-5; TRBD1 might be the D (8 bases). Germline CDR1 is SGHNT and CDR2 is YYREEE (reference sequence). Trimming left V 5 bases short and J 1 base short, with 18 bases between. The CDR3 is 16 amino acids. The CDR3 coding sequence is TGTGCCAGCAGGAGAGTACAGGGGGGGGTCCAAGAGACCCAGTACTTC. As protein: CASRRVQGGVQETQYF.

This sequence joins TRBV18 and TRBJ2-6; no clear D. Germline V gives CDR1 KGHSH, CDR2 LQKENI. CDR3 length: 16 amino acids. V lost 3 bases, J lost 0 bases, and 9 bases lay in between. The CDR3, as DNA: TGTGCCAGCTCACCGATCAAGAGCTCTGGGGCCAACGTCCTGACTTTC. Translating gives CASSPIKSSGANVLTF. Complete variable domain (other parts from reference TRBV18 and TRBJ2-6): NAGVMQNPRHLVRRRGQEARLRCSPMKGHSHVYWYRQLPEEGLKFMVYLQKENIIDESGMPKERFSAEFPKEGPSILRIQQVVRGDSAAYFCASSPIKSSGANVLTFGAGSRLTVL.

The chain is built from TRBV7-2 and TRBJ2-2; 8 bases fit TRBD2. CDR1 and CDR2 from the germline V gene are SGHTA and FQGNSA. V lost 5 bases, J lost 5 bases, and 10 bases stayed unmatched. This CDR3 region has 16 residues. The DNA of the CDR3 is TGTGCCAGCAGCCCCGGGAGGGCGGGAGGAACCGGGGAGCTGTTTTTT. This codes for CASSPGRAGGTGELFF.

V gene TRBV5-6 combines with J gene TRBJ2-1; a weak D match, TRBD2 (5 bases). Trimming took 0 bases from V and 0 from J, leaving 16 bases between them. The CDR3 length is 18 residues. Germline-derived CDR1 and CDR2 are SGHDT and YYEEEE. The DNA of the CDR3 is TGTGCCAGCAGCTTGGGTATTGCTAGCCGGAGCTCCTACAATGAGCAGTTCTTC. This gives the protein CASSLGIASRSSYNEQFF.

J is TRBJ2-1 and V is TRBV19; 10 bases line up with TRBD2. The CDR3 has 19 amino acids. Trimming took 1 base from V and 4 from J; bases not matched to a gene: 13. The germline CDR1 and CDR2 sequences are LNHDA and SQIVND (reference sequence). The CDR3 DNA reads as TGTGCCAGTAGTATAGGTTCCCCCCGGCTAGCGGGGGATTACAATGAGCAGTTCTTC. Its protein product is CASSIGSPRLAGDYNEQFF.

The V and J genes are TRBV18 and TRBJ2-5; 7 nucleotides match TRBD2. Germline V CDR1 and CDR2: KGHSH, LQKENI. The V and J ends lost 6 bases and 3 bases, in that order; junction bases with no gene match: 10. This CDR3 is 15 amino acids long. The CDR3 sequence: CASSSPSAGEETQYF. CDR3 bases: TGTGCCAGCTCTTCCCCCTCGGCGGGGGAAGAGACCCAGTACTTC.

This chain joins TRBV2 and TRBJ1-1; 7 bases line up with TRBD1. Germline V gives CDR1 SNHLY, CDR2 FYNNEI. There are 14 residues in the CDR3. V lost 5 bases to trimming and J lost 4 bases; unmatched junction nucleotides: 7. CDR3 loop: CASSRQGLGTEAFF. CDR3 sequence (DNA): TGTGCCAGCAGTCGACAGGGCTTGGGCACTGAAGCTTTCTTT.

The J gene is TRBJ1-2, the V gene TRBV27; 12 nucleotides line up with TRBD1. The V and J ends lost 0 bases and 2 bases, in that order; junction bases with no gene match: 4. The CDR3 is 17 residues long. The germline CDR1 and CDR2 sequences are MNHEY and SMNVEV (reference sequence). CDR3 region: CASSLSGTGGSNYGYTF. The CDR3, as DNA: TGTGCCAGCAGTTTATCGGGGACAGGGGGCTCGAACTATGGCTACACCTTC.

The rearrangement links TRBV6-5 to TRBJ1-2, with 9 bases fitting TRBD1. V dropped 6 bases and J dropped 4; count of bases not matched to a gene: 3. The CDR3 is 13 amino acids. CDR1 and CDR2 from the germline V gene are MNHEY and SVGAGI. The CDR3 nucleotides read TGTGCCAGCAGGGGACAGGGCGGCTATGGCTACACCTTC. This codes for CASRGQGGYGYTF.

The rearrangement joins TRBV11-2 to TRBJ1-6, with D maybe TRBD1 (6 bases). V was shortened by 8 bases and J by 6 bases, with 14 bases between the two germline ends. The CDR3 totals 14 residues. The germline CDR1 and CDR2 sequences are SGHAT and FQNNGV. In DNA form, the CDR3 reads TGTGCCAGCGGTTATACAGGGCCTAATTCACCCCTCCACTTT. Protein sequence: CASGYTGPNSPLHF.

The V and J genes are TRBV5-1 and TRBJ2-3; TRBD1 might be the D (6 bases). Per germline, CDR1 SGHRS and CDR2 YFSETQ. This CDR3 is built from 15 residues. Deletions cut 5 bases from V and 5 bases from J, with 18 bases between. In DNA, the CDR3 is TGCGCCAGCAGACCGGGACACCAAGGGATAGATACGCAGTATTTT. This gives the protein CASRPGHQGIDTQYF. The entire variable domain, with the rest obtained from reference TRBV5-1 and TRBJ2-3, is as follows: KAGVTQTPRYLIKTRGQQVTLSCSPISGHRSVSWYQQTPGQGLQFLFEYFSETQRNKGNFPGRFSGRQFSNSRSEMNVSTLELGDSALYLCASRPGHQGIDTQYFGPGTRLTVL.

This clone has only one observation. This CDR3 is CASRLGEGVPGTEAFF. The CDR3 DNA sequence: TGTGCCAGTAGGTTGGGGGAGGGGGTACCGGGCACTGAAGCTTTCTTT. The rearrangement links TRBV19 to TRBJ1-1; weak D call: TRBD1 (6 bases). Germline V lookup: CDR1 LNHDA, CDR2 SQIVND (reference sequence). The length of the CDR3 is 16 residues. The germline V and J ends were trimmed by 6 bases and 4 bases, with 21 bases remaining between them.

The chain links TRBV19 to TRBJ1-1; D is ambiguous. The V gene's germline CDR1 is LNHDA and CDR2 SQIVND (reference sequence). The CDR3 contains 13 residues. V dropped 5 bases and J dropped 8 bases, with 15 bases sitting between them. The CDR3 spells CASSLITGGEAFF. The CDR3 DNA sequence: TGTGCCAGTAGTCTCATTACGGGAGGGGAAGCTTTCTTT.

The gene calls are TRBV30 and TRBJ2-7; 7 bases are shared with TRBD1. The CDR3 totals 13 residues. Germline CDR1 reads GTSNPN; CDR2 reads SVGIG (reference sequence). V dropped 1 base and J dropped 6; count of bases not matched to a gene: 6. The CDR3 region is CAWSAHRGGEQYF. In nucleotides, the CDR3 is TGTGCCTGGAGTGCCCACAGGGGCGGCGAGCAGTACTTC. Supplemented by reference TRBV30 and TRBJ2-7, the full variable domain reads SQTIHQWPATLVQPVGSPLSLECTVEGTSNPNLYWYRQAAGRGLQLLFYSVGIGQISSEVPQNLSASRPQDRQFILSSKKLLLSDSGFYLCAWSAHRGGEQYFGPGTRLTVT.

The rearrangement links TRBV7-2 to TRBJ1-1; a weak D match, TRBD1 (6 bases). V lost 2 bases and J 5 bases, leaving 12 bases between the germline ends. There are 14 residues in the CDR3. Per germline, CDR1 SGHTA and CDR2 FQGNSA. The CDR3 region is CASSLTGGRTEAFF. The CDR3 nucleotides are TGTGCCAGCAGCTTAACGGGGGGGCGGACTGAAGCTTTCTTT.

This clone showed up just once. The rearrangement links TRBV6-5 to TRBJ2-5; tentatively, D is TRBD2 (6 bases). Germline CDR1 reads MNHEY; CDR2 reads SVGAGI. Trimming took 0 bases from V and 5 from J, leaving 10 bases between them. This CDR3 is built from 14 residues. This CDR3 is CASSYSGGEETQYF. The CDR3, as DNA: TGTGCCAGCAGTTACTCGGGGGGAGAGGAGACCCAGTACTTC.

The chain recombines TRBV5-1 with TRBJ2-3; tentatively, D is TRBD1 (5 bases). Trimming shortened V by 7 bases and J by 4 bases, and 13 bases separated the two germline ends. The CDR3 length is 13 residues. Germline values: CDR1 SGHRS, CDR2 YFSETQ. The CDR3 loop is CASSLWGPDTQYF. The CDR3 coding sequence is TGCGCCAGCTCCCTTTGGGGCCCAGATACGCAGTATTTT.

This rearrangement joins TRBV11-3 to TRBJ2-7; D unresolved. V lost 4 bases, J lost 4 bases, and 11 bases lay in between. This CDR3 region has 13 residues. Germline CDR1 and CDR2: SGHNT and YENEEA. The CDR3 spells CASSSPTDYEQYF. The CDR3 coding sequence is TGTGCCAGCAGCTCGCCGACTGATTACGAGCAGTACTTC.

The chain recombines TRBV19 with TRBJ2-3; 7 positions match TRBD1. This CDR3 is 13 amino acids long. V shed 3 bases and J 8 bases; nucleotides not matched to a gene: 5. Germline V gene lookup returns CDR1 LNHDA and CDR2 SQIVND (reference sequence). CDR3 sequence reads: CASSIGQAGTQYF. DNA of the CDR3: TGTGCCAGTAGTATTGGACAGGCAGGTACGCAGTATTTT.

This chain's CDR3 is CAWSVILAGAGNTIYF. The CDR3 region has the DNA TGTGCCTGGAGTGTAATACTCGCAGGGGCTGGAAACACCATATATTTT. The chain joins TRBV30 to TRBJ1-3; the D gene is possibly TRBD1 (6 bases). V was shortened by 0 bases and J by 2 bases, with 14 bases between the two germline ends. The CDR3 contains 16 residues. Germline values: CDR1 GTSNPN, CDR2 SVGIG (reference sequence).

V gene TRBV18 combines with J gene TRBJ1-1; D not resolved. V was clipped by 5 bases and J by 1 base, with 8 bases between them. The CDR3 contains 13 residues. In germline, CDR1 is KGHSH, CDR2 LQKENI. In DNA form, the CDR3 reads TGTGCCAGCTCAGCTTCAGGGAACACTGAAGCTTTCTTT. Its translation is CASSASGNTEAFF.

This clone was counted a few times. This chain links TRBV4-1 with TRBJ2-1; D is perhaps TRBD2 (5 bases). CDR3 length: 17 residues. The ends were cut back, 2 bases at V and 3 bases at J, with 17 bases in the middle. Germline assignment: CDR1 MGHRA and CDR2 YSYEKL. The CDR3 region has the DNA TGCGCCAGCAGCCAATTGGACCTCATAGCGAGCTACAATGAGCAGTTCTTC. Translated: CASSQLDLIASYNEQFF.

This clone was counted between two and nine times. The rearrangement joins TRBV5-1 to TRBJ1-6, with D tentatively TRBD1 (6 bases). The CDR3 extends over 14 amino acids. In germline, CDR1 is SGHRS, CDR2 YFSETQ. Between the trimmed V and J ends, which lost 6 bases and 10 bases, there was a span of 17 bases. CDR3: CASKIQGNESPLHF. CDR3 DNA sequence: TGCGCCAGCAAAATTCAGGGGAATGAATCACCCCTCCACTTT.

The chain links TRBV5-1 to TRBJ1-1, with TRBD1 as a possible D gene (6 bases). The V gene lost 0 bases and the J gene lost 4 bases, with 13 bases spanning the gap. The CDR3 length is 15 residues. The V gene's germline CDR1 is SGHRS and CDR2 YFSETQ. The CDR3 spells CASSLGNLGGTEAFF. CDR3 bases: TGCGCCAGCAGCTTGGGAAATCTAGGGGGCACTGAAGCTTTCTTT.

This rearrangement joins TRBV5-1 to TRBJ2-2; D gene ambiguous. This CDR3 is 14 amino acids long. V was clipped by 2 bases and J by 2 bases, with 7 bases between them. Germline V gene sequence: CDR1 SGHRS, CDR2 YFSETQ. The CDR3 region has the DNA TGCGCCAGCAGCTTCGGTACTAACACCGGGGAGCTGTTTTTT. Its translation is CASSFGTNTGELFF.

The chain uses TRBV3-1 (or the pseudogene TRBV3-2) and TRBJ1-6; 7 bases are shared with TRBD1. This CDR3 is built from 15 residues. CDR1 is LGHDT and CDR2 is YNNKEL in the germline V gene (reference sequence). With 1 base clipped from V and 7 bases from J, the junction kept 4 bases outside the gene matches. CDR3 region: CASSQGNRGNSPLHF. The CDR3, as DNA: TGTGCCAGCAGCCAAGGCAACAGGGGAAATTCACCCCTCCACTTT.